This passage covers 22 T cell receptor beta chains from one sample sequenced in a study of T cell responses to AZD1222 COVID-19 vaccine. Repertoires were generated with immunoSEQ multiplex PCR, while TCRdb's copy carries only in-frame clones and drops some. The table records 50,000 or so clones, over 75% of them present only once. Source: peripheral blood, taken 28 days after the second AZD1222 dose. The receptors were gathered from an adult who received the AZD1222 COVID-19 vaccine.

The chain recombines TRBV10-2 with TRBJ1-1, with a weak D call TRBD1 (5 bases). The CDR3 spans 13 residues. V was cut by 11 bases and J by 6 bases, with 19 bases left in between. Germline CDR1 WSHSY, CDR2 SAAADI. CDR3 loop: CAARGGALAEAFF. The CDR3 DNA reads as TGCGCCGCCCGTGGGGGAGCCCTCGCTGAAGCTTTCTTT.

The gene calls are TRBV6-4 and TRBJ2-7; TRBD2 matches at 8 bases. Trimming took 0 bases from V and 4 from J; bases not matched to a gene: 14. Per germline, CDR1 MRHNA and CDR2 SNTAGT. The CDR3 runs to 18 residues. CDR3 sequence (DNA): TGTGCCAGCAGTGACTCAGGGACGGGAGGGCCATATCGTTACGAGCAGTACTTC. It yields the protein CASSDSGTGGPYRYEQYF.

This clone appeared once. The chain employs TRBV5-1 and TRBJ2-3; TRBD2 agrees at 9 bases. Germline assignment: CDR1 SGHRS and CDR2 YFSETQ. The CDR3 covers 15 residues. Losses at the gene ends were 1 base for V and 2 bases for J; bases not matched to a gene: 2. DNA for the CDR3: TGCGCCAGCAGCTTGCCTAGCGGGGACACAGATACGCAGTATTTT. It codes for CASSLPSGDTDTQYF.

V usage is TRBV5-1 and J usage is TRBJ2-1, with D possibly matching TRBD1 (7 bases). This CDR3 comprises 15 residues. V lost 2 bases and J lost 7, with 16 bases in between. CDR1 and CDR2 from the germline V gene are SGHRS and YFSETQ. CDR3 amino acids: CASSFRAQGRNEQFF. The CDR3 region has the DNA TGCGCCAGCAGCTTTCGGGCACAGGGGAGGAATGAGCAGTTCTTC.

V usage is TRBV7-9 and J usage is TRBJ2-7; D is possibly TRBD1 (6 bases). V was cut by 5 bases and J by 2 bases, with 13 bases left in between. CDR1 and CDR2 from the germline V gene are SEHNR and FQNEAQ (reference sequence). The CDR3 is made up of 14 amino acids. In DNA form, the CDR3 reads TGTGCCAGCAGCCAGGGGTCCCACGCCTACGAGCAGTACTTC. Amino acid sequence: CASSQGSHAYEQYF. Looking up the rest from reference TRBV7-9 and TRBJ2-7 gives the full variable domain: DTGVSQNPRHKITKRGQNVTFRCDPISEHNRLYWYRQTLGQGPEFLTYFQNEAQLEKSRLLSDRFSAERPKGSFSTLEIQRTEQGDSAMYLCASSQGSHAYEQYFGPGTRLTVT.

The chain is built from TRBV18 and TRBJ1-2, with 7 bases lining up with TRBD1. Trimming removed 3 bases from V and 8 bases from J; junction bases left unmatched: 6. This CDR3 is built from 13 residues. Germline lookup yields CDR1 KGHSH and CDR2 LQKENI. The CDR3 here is CASSPDRIEGYTF. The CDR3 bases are TGTGCCAGCTCACCGGACAGGATTGAGGGCTACACCTTC.

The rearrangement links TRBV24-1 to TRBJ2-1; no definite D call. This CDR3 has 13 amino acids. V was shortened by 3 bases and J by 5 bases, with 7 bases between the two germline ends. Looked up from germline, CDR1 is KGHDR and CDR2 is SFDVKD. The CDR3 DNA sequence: TGTGCCACCAGTGATCCATATAACAATGAGCAGTTCTTC. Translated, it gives CATSDPYNNEQFF.

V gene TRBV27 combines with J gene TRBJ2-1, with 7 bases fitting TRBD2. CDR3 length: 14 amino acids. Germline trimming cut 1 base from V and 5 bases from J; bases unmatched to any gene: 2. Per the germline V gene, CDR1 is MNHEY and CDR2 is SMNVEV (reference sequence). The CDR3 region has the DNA TGTGCCAGCAGTTTATATGGGGGGGACAATGAGCAGTTCTTC. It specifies CASSLYGGDNEQFF.

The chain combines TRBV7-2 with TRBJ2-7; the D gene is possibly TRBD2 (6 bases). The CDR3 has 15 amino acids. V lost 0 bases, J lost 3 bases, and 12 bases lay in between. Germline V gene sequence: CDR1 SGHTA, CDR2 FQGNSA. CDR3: CASSLAGRERYEQYF. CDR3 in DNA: TGTGCCAGCAGCTTAGCAGGGCGGGAACGCTACGAGCAGTACTTC.

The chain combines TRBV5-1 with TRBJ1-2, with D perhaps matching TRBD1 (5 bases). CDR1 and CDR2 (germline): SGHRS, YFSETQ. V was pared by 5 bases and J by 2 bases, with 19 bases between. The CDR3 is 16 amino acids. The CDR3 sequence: CASSSTGDRRNYGYTF. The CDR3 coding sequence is TGCGCCAGCAGTTCCACGGGGGATCGAAGGAACTATGGCTACACCTTC. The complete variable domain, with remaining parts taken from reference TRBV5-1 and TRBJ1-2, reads KAGVTQTPRYLIKTRGQQVTLSCSPISGHRSVSWYQQTPGQGLQFLFEYFSETQRNKGNFPGRFSGRQFSNSRSEMNVSTLELGDSALYLCASSSTGDRRNYGYTFGSGTRLTVV.

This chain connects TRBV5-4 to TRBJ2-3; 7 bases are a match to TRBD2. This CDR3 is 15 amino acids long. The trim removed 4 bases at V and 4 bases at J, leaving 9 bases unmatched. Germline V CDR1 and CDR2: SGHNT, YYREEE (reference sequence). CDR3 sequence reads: CASSPSSSGPDTQYF. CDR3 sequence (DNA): TGTGCCAGCAGCCCCTCATCTAGCGGCCCAGATACGCAGTATTTT.

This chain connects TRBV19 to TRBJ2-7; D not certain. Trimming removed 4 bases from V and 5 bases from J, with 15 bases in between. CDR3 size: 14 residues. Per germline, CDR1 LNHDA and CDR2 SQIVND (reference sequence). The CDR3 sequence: CASSTRKAGNEQYF. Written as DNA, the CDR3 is TGTGCCAGTAGTACCAGGAAAGCAGGTAACGAGCAGTACTTC.

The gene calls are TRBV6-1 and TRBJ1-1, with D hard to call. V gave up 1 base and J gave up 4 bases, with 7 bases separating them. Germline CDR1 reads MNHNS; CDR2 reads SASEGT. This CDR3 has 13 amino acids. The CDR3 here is CASSEGIGTEAFF. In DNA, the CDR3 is TGTGCCAGCAGTGAAGGGATTGGCACTGAAGCTTTCTTT.

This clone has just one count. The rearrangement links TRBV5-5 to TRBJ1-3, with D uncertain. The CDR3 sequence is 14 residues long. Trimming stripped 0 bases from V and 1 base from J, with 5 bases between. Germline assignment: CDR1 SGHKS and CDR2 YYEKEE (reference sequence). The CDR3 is CASSLGPSGNTIYF. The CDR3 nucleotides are TGTGCCAGCAGCTTGGGGCCTTCTGGAAACACCATATATTTT.

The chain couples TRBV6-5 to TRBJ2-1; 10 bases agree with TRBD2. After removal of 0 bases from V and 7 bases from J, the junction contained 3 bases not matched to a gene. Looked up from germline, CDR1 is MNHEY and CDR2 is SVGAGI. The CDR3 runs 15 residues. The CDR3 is CASSYSGTSANEQFF. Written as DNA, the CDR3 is TGTGCCAGCAGTTACTCGGGGACTAGCGCAAATGAGCAGTTCTTC.

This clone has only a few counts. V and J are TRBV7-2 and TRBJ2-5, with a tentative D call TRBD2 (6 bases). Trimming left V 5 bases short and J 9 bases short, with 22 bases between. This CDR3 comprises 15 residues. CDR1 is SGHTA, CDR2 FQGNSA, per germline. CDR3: CASSQRDGGRGSQYF. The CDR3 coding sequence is TGTGCCAGCAGCCAAAGAGATGGCGGACGGGGGTCCCAGTACTTC. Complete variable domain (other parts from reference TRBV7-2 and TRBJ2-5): GAGVSQSPSNKVTEKGKDVELRCDPISGHTALYWYRQSLGQGLEFLIYFQGNSAPDKSGLPSDRFSAERTGGSVSTLTIQRTQQEDSAVYLCASSQRDGGRGSQYFGPGTRLLVL.

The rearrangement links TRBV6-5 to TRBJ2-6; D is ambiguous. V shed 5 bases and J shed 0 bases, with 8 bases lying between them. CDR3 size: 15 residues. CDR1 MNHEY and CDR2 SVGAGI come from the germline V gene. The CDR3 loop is CASSRSVSGANVLTF. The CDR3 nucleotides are TGTGCCAGCAGTAGGTCTGTCTCTGGGGCCAACGTCCTGACTTTC.

The CDR3 bases are TGTGCCAGCGGTGAAAAACTGTTTTTT. The encoded protein is CASGEKLFF. The chain combines TRBV28 with TRBJ1-4; D gene ambiguous. The CDR3 loop spans 9 amino acids. V was shortened by 8 bases and J by 7 bases, with 2 bases between the two germline ends. CDR1 and CDR2 from the germline V gene are MDHEN and SYDVKM.

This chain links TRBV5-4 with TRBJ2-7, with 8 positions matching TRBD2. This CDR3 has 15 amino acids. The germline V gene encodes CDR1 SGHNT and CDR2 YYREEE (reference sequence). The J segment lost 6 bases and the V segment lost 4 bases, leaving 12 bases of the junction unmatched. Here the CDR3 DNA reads TGTGCCAGCAGCCCCCCGGGCGGACTAGCTGTCGAGCAGTACTTC. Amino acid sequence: CASSPPGGLAVEQYF.

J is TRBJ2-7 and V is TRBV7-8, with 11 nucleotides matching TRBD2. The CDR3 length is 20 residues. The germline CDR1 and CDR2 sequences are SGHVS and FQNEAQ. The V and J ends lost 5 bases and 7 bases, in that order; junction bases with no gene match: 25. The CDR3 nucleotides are TGTGCCAGCAGCCCCGTCCCGGGTAGCGGGAGGGCCTGGGTACAGGGAGAGCAGTACTTC. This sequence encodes CASSPVPGSGRAWVQGEQYF.

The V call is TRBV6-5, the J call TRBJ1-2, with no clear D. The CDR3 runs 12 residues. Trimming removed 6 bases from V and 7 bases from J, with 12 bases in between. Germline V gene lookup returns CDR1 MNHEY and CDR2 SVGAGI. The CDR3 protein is CASRNTAGGYTF. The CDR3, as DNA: TGTGCCAGCAGGAATACAGCTGGTGGCTACACCTTC.

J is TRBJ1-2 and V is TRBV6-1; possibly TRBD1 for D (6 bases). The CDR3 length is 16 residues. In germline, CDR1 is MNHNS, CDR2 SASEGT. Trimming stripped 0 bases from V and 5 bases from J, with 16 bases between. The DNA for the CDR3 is TGTGCCAGCAGTGAAGCGGAAGGGGGACTTGTTTATGGCTACACCTTC. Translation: CASSEAEGGLVYGYTF.